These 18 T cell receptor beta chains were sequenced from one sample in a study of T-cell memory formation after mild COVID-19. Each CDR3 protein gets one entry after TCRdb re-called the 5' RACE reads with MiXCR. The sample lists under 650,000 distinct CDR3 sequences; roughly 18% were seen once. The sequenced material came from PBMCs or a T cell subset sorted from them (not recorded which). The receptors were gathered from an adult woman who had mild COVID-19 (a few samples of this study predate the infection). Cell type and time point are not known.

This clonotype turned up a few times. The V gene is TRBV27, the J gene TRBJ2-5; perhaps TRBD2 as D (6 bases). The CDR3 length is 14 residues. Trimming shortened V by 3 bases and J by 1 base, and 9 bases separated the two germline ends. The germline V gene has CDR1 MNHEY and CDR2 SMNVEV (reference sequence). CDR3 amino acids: CASSFIAAQETQYF. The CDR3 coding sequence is TGTGCCAGCAGTTTTATAGCGGCCCAAGAGACCCAGTACTTC.

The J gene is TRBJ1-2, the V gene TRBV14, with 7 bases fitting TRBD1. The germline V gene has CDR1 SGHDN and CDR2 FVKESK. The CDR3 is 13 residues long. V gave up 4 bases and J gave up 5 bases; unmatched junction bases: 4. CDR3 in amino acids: CASSRDRQYGYTF. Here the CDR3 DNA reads TGTGCCAGCAGCCGGGACAGACAGTATGGCTACACCTTC.

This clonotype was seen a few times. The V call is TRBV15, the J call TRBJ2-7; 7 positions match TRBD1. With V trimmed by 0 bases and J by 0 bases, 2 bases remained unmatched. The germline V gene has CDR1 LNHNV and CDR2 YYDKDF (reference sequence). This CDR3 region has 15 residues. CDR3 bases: TGTGCCACCAGCAGAGACAGGGGGATCTCCTACGAGCAGTACTTC. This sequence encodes CATSRDRGISYEQYF.

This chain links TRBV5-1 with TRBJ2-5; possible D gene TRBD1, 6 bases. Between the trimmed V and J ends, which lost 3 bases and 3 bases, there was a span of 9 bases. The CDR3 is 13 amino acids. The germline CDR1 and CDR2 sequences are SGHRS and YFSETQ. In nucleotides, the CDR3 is TGCGCCAGCAGCTCAAACAGGGAAGAGACCCAGTACTTC. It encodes CASSSNREETQYF.

The CDR3 nucleotides are TGTGCCAGCAGCCAATTCCCGGGCGCTGAAGCTTTCTTT. Residues: CASSQFPGAEAFF. The chain carries TRBV14 and TRBJ1-1; the D is unclear. Germline CDR1 SGHDN, CDR2 FVKESK. Trimming removed 2 bases at V and 6 bases at J, with 10 bases between. This CDR3 region has 13 residues.

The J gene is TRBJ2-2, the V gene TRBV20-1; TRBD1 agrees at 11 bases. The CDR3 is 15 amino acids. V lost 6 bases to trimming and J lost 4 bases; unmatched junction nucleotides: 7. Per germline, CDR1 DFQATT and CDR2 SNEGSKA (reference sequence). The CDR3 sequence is CSAPDRGRGTGELFF. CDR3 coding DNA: TGCAGTGCCCCGGACAGGGGGCGAGGCACCGGGGAGCTGTTTTTT.

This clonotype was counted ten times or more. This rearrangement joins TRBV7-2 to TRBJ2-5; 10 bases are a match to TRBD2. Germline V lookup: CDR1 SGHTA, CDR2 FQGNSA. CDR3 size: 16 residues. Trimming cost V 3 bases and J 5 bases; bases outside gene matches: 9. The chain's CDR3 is CASSFYQREGPETQYF. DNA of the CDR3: TGTGCCAGCAGCTTCTATCAGCGGGAGGGCCCCGAGACCCAGTACTTC. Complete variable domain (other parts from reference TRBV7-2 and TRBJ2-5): GAGVSQSPSNKVTEKGKDVELRCDPISGHTALYWYRQSLGQGLEFLIYFQGNSAPDKSGLPSDRFSAERTGGSVSTLTIQRTQQEDSAVYLCASSFYQREGPETQYFGPGTRLLVL.

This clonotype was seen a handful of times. The DNA for the CDR3 is TGTGCCAGCAGCGCACGACAGGGAAATGAAGCTTTCTTT. Translated, it gives CASSARQGNEAFF. V gene TRBV5-6 combines with J gene TRBJ1-1; TRBD1 aligns across 7 bases. Losses at the gene ends were 4 bases for V and 7 bases for J; bases not matched to a gene: 7. CDR1 is SGHDT and CDR2 is YYEEEE in the germline V gene. The CDR3 is made up of 13 amino acids.

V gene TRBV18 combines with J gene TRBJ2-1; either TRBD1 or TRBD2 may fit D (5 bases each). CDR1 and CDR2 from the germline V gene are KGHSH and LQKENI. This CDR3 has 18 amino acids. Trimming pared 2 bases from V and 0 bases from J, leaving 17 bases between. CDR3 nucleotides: TGTGCCAGCTCACCAAGAGCATCGGGGCGTAGCTCCTACAATGAGCAGTTCTTC. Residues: CASSPRASGRSSYNEQFF. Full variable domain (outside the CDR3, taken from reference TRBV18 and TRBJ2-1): NAGVMQNPRHLVRRRGQEARLRCSPMKGHSHVYWYRQLPEEGLKFMVYLQKENIIDESGMPKERFSAEFPKEGPSILRIQQVVRGDSAAYFCASSPRASGRSSYNEQFFGPGTRLTVL.

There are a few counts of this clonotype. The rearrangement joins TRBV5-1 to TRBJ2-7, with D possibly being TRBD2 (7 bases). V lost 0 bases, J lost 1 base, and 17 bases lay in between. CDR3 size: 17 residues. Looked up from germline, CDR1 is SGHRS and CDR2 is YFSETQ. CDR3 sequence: CASSLAGRGLGSYEQYF. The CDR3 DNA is TGCGCCAGCAGCTTGGCCGGGCGGGGGCTAGGATCCTACGAGCAGTACTTC.

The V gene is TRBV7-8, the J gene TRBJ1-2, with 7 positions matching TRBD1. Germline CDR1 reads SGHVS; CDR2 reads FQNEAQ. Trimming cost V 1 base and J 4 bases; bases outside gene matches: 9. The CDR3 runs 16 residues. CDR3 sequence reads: CASSLVAYRGSYGYTF. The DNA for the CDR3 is TGTGCCAGCAGCTTAGTGGCTTACAGGGGATCCTATGGCTACACCTTC. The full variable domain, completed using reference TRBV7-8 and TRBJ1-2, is GAGVSQSPRYKVAKRGQDVALRCDPISGHVSLFWYQQALGQGPEFLTYFQNEAQLDKSGLPSDRFFAERPEGSVSTLKIQRTQQEDSAVYLCASSLVAYRGSYGYTFGSGTRLTVV.

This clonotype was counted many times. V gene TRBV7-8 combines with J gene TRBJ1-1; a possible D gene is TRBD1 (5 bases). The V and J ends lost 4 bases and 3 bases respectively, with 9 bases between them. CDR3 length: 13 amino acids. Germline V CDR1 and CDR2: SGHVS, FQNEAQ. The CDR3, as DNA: TGTGCCAGCAGCTGGGGACGGGACACTGAAGCTTTCTTT. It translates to CASSWGRDTEAFF.

The CDR3 DNA is TGTGCCAGCAGGGATCCTAGCGGGGGGGAAGCCTACAATGAGCAGTTCTTC. It translates to CASRDPSGGEAYNEQFF. The V gene is TRBV2, the J gene TRBJ2-1; 12 nucleotides line up with TRBD2. Germline CDR1 reads SNHLY; CDR2 reads FYNNEI. J gave up 2 bases and V 6 bases, and 8 bases lay outside the gene matches. The CDR3 loop spans 17 amino acids.

The CDR3 nucleotides read TGTGCCAGCAGTCACCAAACAGGGGGAAGAAGCAATCAGCCCCAGCATTTT. This codes for CASSHQTGGRSNQPQHF. The chain combines TRBV27 with TRBJ1-5, with 8 bases aligning to TRBD1. J lost 1 base, V lost 5 bases, and 10 bases had no gene match. The CDR3 runs to 17 residues. Per the germline V gene, CDR1 is MNHEY and CDR2 is SMNVEV (reference sequence).

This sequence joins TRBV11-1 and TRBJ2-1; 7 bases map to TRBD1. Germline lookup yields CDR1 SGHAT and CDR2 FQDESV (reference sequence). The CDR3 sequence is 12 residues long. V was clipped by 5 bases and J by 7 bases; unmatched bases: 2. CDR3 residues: CASSRDRNEQFF. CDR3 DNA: TGTGCCAGCAGCCGGGACAGAAATGAGCAGTTCTTC.

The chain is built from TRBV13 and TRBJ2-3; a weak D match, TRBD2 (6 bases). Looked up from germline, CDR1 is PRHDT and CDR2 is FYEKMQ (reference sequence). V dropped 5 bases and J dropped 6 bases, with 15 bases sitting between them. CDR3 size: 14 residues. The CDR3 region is CASSLGLDGDTQYF. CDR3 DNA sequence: TGTGCCAGCAGCCTGGGACTGGACGGCGATACGCAGTATTTT.

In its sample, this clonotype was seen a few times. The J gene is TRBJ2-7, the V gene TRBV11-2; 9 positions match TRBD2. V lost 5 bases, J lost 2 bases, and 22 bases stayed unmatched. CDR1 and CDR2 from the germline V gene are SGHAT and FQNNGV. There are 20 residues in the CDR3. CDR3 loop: CASSLTATSGAPTYPYEQYF. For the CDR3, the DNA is TGTGCCAGCAGCCTAACCGCGACTAGCGGCGCTCCGACCTACCCCTACGAGCAGTACTTC.

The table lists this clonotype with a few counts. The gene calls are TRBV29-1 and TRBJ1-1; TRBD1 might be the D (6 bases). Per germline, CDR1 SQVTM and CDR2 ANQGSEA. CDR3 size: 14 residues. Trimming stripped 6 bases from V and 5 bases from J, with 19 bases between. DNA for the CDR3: TGCAGCGTCCAAGGGGGGGAGGGGAGGACTGAAGCTTTCTTT. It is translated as CSVQGGEGRTEAFF.